Listed below are T cell receptor beta chains from one sample, sequenced in a study of memory CD4+ T cells and cytomegalovirus serostatus. This table comes from immunoSEQ multiplex PCR, and its TCRdb copy is limited to in-frame clones, with some not included. The table records about 25,000 clones, around 75% of them present only once. The sequencing sample was made of memory CD4+ T cells from blood. The receptors stem from an adult in good health and CMV-seronegative. Each CDR3 is given with its conserved first and last residue. The order of the fields is J gene, V gene, D gene, clone size, CDR3 protein, CDR3 DNA. A D gene is named only where the DNA matches it firmly. Rows may omit the clone size; those that give it use once, few, many or a size class.

>TRBJ1-6|TRBV27|-|-
CASRDSRGNSPLHF
TGTGCCAGCAGGGACTCGCGCGGGAATTCACCCCTCCACTTT
>TRBJ2-5|TRBV5-1|TRBD1|-
CASSLWTGVETQYF
TGCGCCAGCAGCCTGTGGACAGGGGTTGAGACCCAGTACTTC
>TRBJ2-2|TRBV9|TRBD1|-
CASSGTGLNTGELFF
TGTGCCAGCAGCGGGACAGGGCTTAACACCGGGGAGCTGTTTTTT
>TRBJ1-3|TRBV30|TRBD1|-
CAWSVGQGNTIYF
TGTGCCTGGAGTGTTGGACAGGGTAACACCATATATTTT
>TRBJ1-1|TRBV11-2|-|once
CASSLKRNTEAFF
TGTGCCAGCAGCTTAAAAAGGAACACTGAAGCTTTCTTT
>TRBJ2-1|TRBV2|TRBD2|once
CASSEQRGSREQFF
TGTGCCAGCAGTGAACAGCGGGGTTCGAGGGAGCAGTTCTTC
>TRBJ1-5|TRBV7-2|TRBD1|few
CASSTRTGAWPQHF
TGTGCCAGCAGCACTAGGACAGGTGCTTGGCCCCAGCATTTT
>TRBJ2-1|TRBV13|TRBD2|few
CASTQAGTGRGGEQFF
TGTGCCAGCACCCAAGCGGGGACCGGGAGGGGTGGTGAGCAGTTCTTC
>TRBJ1-4|TRBV4-2|-|-
CASSQQQGQSEKLFF
TGTGCCAGCAGCCAACAACAGGGTCAGAGTGAAAAACTGTTTTTT
>TRBJ1-2|TRBV4-1|TRBD1|-
CASSRDRVGYGYTF
TGCGCCAGCAGCCGAGACAGGGTTGGCTATGGCTACACCTTC
>TRBJ1-2|TRBV2|-|-
CASRAITYGYTF
TGTGCCAGCAGAGCCATTACCTATGGCTACACCTTC
>TRBJ2-7|TRBV5-1|-|-
CASTGGPYEQYF
TGCGCCAGTACCGGGGGGCCCTACGAGCAGTACTTC
>TRBJ2-1|TRBV11-2|TRBD1|-
CASSLDRGDEQFF
TGTGCCAGCAGCTTGGACAGGGGTGATGAGCAGTTCTTC
>TRBJ2-3|TRBV30|-|-
CAWSVLSRTDTQYF
TGTGCCTGGAGTGTGCTTTCCCGCACAGATACGCAGTATTTT
>TRBJ2-5|TRBV5-1|-|-
CASSIQETQYF
TGCGCCAGCAGCATCCAAGAGACCCAGTACTTC
>TRBJ2-7|TRBV21-1|-|once
CASIRGDKVVYEQYF
TGTGCCAGCATCCGAGGGGACAAGGTAGTCTACGAGCAGTACTTC
>TRBJ1-6|TRBV30|TRBD1|-
CAWSATGVRNSPLHF
TGTGCCTGGAGCGCCACAGGGGTACGGAATTCACCCCTCCACTTT
>TRBJ1-1|TRBV6-1|-|-
CASSDWTVRLNTEAFF
TGTGCCAGCAGTGATTGGACAGTAAGGCTGAACACTGAAGCTTTCTTT
>TRBJ1-3|TRBV21-1|-|-
CASRPSISSRNTIYF
TGTGCCAGCAGACCCAGCATCTCATCTCGGAACACCATATATTTT
>TRBJ1-5|TRBV19|-|-
CASSIGRYNLGQPQHF
TGTGCCAGTAGTATTGGTAGGTATAACCTTGGTCAGCCCCAGCATTTT
>TRBJ1-1|TRBV5-6|-|few
CASSLAGIQEATEAFF
TGTGCCAGCAGCTTGGCCGGGATCCAGGAGGCCACTGAAGCTTTCTTT
>TRBJ1-1|TRBV7-9|-|-
CASSSQGMNTEAFF
TGTGCCAGCAGCTCACAGGGTATGAACACTGAAGCTTTCTTT
>TRBJ2-7|TRBV11-3|-|-
CASSLVSYEQYF
TGTGCCAGCAGCTTAGTCTCCTACGAGCAGTACTTC
>TRBJ2-3|TRBV7-2|-|-
CASRISGMSADTQYF
TGTGCCAGCAGGATTTCCGGGATGTCCGCAGATACGCAGTATTTT
>TRBJ2-3|TRBV7-2|-|few
CASSRVVGASTDTQYF
TGTGCCAGCAGCCGAGTTGTGGGGGCTAGCACAGATACGCAGTATTTT
>TRBJ1-2|TRBV6-1|TRBD1|-
CASSTGGAYYGYTF
TGTGCCAGCAGTACAGGGGGTGCTTACTATGGCTACACCTTC
>TRBJ1-2|TRBV30|-|once
CAWSVSSGRSYGYTF
TGTGCCTGGAGTGTATCCTCGGGGCGCAGCTATGGCTACACCTTC
>TRBJ2-1|TRBV7-8|TRBD2|-
CASSLVAGWNNEQFF
TGTGCCAGCAGCTTGGTAGCGGGGTGGAACAATGAGCAGTTCTTC
>TRBJ2-5|TRBV5-1|-|-
CASSLANQGLPVSTQYF
TGCGCCAGCAGCTTGGCCAATCAGGGTCTTCCAGTATCGACCCAGTACTTC
>TRBJ2-7|TRBV5-1|-|-
CASSLGYLEEQYF
TGCGCCAGCAGCTTGGGCTACTTAGAAGAGCAGTACTTC
>TRBJ2-7|TRBV5-6|-|-
CASRRSGRLTDYEQYF
TGTGCCAGCAGACGATCGGGTCGACTAACCGACTACGAGCAGTACTTC
>TRBJ1-6|TRBV28|-|-
CASKGTSNSPLHF
TGTGCCAGCAAGGGCACCTCTAATTCACCCCTCCACTTT
>TRBJ1-1|TRBV28|-|-
CASSLVSAGNTEAFF
TGTGCCAGCAGTTTAGTGAGTGCAGGGAATACTGAAGCTTTCTTT
>TRBJ2-2|TRBV25-1|-|-
CASSESWATGELFF
TGTGCCAGCAGTGAATCGTGGGCCACCGGGGAGCTGTTTTTT
>TRBJ2-7|TRBV18|-|-
CASSPRSRGWDPTGFYEQYF
TGTGCCAGCTCACCACGTAGTAGGGGCTGGGATCCAACGGGATTTTACGAGCAGTACTTC
>TRBJ1-3|TRBV18|-|-
CASSPRAEGAGNTIYF
TGTGCCAGCTCACCACGGGCTGAGGGCGCTGGAAACACCATATATTTT
>TRBJ2-7|TRBV5-1|TRBD1|-
CASSQGTGGYEQYF
TGCGCCAGCAGCCAAGGGACAGGGGGCTACGAGCAGTACTTC
>TRBJ1-5|TRBV6-5|-|few
CASTQGINQPQHF
TGTGCCAGTACCCAGGGCATCAATCAGCCCCAGCATTTT
>TRBJ1-1|TRBV19|TRBD1|-
CASSIRSGTDEAFF
TGTGCCAGTAGTATTAGATCCGGGACAGATGAAGCTTTCTTT
>TRBJ1-2|TRBV7-3|-|-
CASSLAGSGGYTF
TGTGCCAGCAGCTTAGCTGGGAGTGGTGGCTACACCTTC